These 8 T cell receptor beta chains share one sample of origin, sequenced in a study of CXCR3-negative and CXCR3-positive naive CD8 T cells. Overall study findings and caveats: Hydrophobicity was higher for TRB CDR3s found in CXCR3-positive naive cells than in CXCR3-negative naive cells.

Preparation of TRB cDNA libraries relied on 5' RACE carrying UMI labels. For each CDR3 protein, TCRdb gives one entry from its re-call of the 5' RACE reads, without DNA. The sample includes approximately 48,000 distinct CDR3 sequences. No antigen is known for these receptors. Sequenced sample: naive CXCR3+ CD8+ T cells from blood. Subset denoted: CD45RO-CCR7+CD27+CD95- naive CD8+ T cells expressing CXCR3 (TNR3+). These receptors were collected from a human donor in good health. Some clones in this sample may be carry-over from other donors' samples.

The gene calls are TRBV4-3 and TRBJ1-1. The length of the CDR3 is 14 residues. The germline gives CDR1 LGHNA, CDR2 YSLEER. CDR3 protein: CASSQDRRTTEAFF.

This chain uses TRBV29-1 with TRBJ1-2; without DNA, the TCRdb call of TRBD1 cannot be checked. CDR1 is SQVTM and CDR2 is ANQGSEA in the germline V gene. The CDR3 covers 15 residues. This chain's CDR3 is CSVDGRDRAEYGYTF.

V and J are TRBV7-2 and TRBJ1-1; the D gene TCRdb calls, TRBD1, cannot be checked with no DNA. CDR1 is SGHTA, CDR2 FQGNSA, per germline. The CDR3 covers 13 residues. The CDR3 sequence is CASIRGLNTEAFF.

The genes are TRBV24-1 and TRBJ2-7; absent DNA, TCRdb's TRBD1 call cannot be checked. Per the germline V gene, CDR1 is KGHDR and CDR2 is SFDVKD. This CDR3 is 15 amino acids long. The CDR3 here is CATSDSRDSRDEQYF.

This chain uses TRBV20-1 with TRBJ1-4. The CDR3 has 14 residues. Germline lookup yields CDR1 DFQATT and CDR2 SNEGSKA (reference sequence). The CDR3 loop is CSATVETTNEKLFF.

The rearrangement links TRBV7-2 to TRBJ2-1; TCRdb picks TRBD2, but there is no DNA to check that call. The CDR3 contains 14 residues. CDR1 is SGHTA, CDR2 FQGNSA, per germline. CDR3 sequence reads: CASSSDVEGNEQFF.

In terms of frequency, this clonotype is medium-sized (0.01 to 0.1%). V gene TRBV6-2 or TRBV6-3 combines with J gene TRBJ2-2; the TCRdb call, TRBD1, lacks DNA for checking. The CDR3 has 16 residues. Germline CDR1 is MNHEY and CDR2 is SVGEGT. This CDR3 is CASFPFRDSNTGELFF.

The chain has TRBV12-3 or TRBV12-4 and TRBJ2-6; the TCRdb call, TRBD1, lacks DNA for checking. The CDR3 has 15 amino acids. CDR3 residues: CASSPGVVGANVLTF.